This TCR beta chain was captured in a study of blood T cell repertoires in COVID-19. Sequenced by immunoSEQ multiplex PCR; TCRdb stores in-frame clones only, minus some. The sample carries about 300,000 clones, about four fifths recorded once. CDR1 is MNHEY, CDR2 SMNVEV, per germline (reference sequence). V gave up 2 bases and J gave up 4 bases; unmatched junction bases: 21. This CDR3 region has 20 residues. This sequence originates from a woman aged 45-65 years who had recovered from COVID-19. The sequenced sample consisted of peripheral blood. This chain connects TRBV27 to TRBJ2-7, with TRBD2 matching 9 bases. CDR3 in DNA: TGTGCCAGCAGTTTAAGGAGTGGGACTAGCACCGTTCGGGGGAGATACGAGCAGTACTTC. Amino acid sequence: CASSLRSGTSTVRGRYEQYF.